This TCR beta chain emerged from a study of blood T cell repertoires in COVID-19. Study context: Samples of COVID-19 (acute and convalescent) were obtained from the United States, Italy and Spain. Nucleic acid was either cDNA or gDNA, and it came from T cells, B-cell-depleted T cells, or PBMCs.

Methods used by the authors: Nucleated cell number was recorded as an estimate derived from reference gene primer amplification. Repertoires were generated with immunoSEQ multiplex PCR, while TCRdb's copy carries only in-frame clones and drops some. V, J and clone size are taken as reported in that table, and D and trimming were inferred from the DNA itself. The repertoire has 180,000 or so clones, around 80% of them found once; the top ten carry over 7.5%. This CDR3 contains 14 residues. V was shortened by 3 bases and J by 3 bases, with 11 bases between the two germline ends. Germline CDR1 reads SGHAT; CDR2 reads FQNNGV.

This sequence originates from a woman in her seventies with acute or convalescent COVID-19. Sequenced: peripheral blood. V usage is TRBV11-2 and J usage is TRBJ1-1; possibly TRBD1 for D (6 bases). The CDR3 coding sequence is TGTGCCAGCAGCTTTGGCCCAGGGGACACTGAAGCTTTCTTT. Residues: CASSFGPGDTEAFF. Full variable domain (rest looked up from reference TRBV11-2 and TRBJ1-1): EAGVAQSPRYKIIEKRQSVAFWCNPISGHATLYWYQQILGQGPKLLIQFQNNGVVDDSQLPKDRFSAERLKGVDSTLKIQPAKLEDSAVYLCASSFGPGDTEAFFGQGTRLTVV.